This T cell receptor beta chain was observed in a study of regulatory T cells in long-lasting Graves disease. Study findings and constraints: TRBV28, TRBJ1-2 and TRBJ2-5 emerged as the favored segments in persistent disease.

Building of the TCR beta libraries involved iRepertoire HTBI primers and Arm-PCR of CDR3 regions. Via MiXCR, TCRdb re-called the multiplex PCR reads, giving one row per CDR3 protein. Seen here are about 450,000 distinct CDR3 sequences, 14% observed once, and the top ten hold about a sixth. V was clipped by 4 bases and J by 6 bases; unmatched bases: 5. Germline V gene data show CDR1 as SGHNT and CDR2 as YYREEE (reference sequence). The CDR3 loop spans 15 amino acids. Time point denoted: newly diagnosed GD, antithyroid drugs for less than 3 months. Generation of the TCR library employed RNA extracted from PBMCs. The authors drew around 9 milliliters of peripheral blood into EDTA tubes. With regard to this clonotype: What it binds is unknown.

These data also formed part of another study, on T cells in Graves' hyperthyroidism and ophthalmopathy. That study reports: Subjects aged 18 to 65 presented with newly diagnosed hyperthyroidism of less than 2 months' duration. Ophthalmopathy, as predicted by the model, came a median about seven months after the prediction.

Sequenced material: peripheral blood mononuclear cells (PBMCs), taken at new diagnosis, from a patient treated with antithyroid drugs. This chain joins TRBV5-4 and TRBJ2-1, with 12 nucleotides matching TRBD2. This TCR derives from a woman in her forties or fifties with Graves disease. CDR3: CASSVASGGANEQFF. CDR3 bases: TGTGCCAGCAGCGTCGCTAGCGGGGGGGCCAATGAGCAGTTCTTC. Full variable domain (missing parts from reference TRBV5-4 and TRBJ2-1): ETGVTQSPTHLIKTRGQQVTLRCSSQSGHNTVSWYQQALGQGPQFIFQYYREEENGRGNFPPRFSGLQFPNYSSELNVNALELDDSALYLCASSVASGGANEQFFGPGTRLTVL.